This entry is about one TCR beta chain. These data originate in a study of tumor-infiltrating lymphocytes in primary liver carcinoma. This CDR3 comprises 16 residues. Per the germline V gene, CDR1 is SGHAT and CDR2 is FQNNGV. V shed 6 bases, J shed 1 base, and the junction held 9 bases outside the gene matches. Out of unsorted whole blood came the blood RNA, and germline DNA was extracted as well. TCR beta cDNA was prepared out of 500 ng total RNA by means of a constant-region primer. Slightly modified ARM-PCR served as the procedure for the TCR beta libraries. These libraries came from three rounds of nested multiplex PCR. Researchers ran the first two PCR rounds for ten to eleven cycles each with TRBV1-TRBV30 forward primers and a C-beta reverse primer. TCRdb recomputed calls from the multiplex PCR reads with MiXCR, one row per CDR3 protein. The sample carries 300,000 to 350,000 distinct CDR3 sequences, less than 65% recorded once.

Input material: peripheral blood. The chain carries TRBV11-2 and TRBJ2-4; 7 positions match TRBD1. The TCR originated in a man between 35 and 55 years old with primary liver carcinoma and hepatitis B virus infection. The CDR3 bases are TGTGCCAGCAGTTACATGACAGGGATCGCCAAAAACATTCAGTACTTC. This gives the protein CASSYMTGIAKNIQYF.